Below are 29 T cell receptor beta chains sequenced from a single sample in a study of Graves' ophthalmopathy and Graves' hyperthyroidism. RNA transcripts yielded amplified TCR beta CDR3 regions. HTBI-primed RT-PCR formed the first round, and a multiplex PCR formed the second. TCRdb called the multiplex PCR reads again in MiXCR, with one record for every CDR3 protein. The sample has about 740,000 distinct CDR3 sequences, roughly 40% seen once. The sample was peripheral blood. All receptors derive from an adult man with Graves' ophthalmopathy.

This clonotype was seen only a few times. The chain links TRBV7-9 to TRBJ2-7, with TRBD1 matching over 7 bases. From germline, CDR1 is SEHNR and CDR2 FQNEAQ (reference sequence). The V gene end was trimmed by 5 bases and the J gene end by 0 bases; junction bases not matched to a gene: 7. This CDR3 has 15 residues. CDR3 region: CASSTPQGSSYEQYF. The CDR3 DNA reads as TGTGCCAGCAGCACACCACAGGGGTCCTCCTACGAGCAGTACTTC.

The chain joins TRBV10-3 to TRBJ1-4; 8 bases line up with TRBD1. CDR1 and CDR2 from the germline V gene are ENHRY and SYGVKD. The CDR3 contains 15 residues. Unmatched junction bases numbered 12, after V lost 10 bases and J lost 5 bases. The CDR3: CASRTGQGRNEKLFF. In nucleotides, the CDR3 is TGTGCCAGCAGAACCGGACAGGGAAGAAATGAAAAACTGTTTTTT.

The J gene is TRBJ1-3, the V gene TRBV5-1, with a weak D call TRBD1 (5 bases). CDR3 length: 14 amino acids. Germline V lookup: CDR1 SGHRS, CDR2 YFSETQ. V gave up 4 bases and J gave up 4 bases, with 12 bases separating them. CDR3 residues: CASSQGGGGNTIYF. In nucleotides, the CDR3 is TGCGCCAGCAGCCAAGGCGGGGGAGGAAACACCATATATTTT. The full variable domain, with the rest looked up from reference TRBV5-1 and TRBJ1-3, is KAGVTQTPRYLIKTRGQQVTLSCSPISGHRSVSWYQQTPGQGLQFLFEYFSETQRNKGNFPGRFSGRQFSNSRSEMNVSTLELGDSALYLCASSQGGGGNTIYFGEGSWLTVV.

The rearrangement links TRBV20-1 to TRBJ1-1; weak D call: TRBD1 (6 bases). Trimming shortened V by 3 bases and J by 3 bases, and 23 bases separated the two germline ends. This CDR3 has 17 residues. Per the germline V gene, CDR1 is DFQATT and CDR2 is SNEGSKA (reference sequence). The CDR3 loop is CSASSRLGAGAYTEAFF. The CDR3 region has the DNA TGCAGTGCTAGTTCCCGGCTGGGGGCAGGGGCATACACTGAAGCTTTCTTT.

The chain has TRBV10-3 and TRBJ2-2, with TRBD2 identical over 7 bases. The CDR3 sequence is 17 residues long. V gave up 0 bases and J gave up 2 bases; unmatched junction bases: 6. Germline values: CDR1 ENHRY, CDR2 SYGVKD. The CDR3 sequence: CAISESLAVVNTGELFF. The CDR3 DNA reads TGTGCCATCAGTGAGTCCCTAGCGGTAGTCAACACCGGGGAGCTGTTTTTT.

As regards this clonotype: The junction departs from germline at one end; a sequencing error may be responsible. The chain recombines TRBV7-2 with TRBJ2-7; D ambiguous. This CDR3 comprises 12 residues. Germline CDR1 SGHTA, CDR2 FQGNSA. Here the CDR3 reads CAGSLAGSEQYF. CDR3 bases: TGTGCCGGCAGCTTAGCAGGCTCCGAGCAGTACTTC.

A word on this clonotype: A single base separates this from a much larger clone, so it may be a read error. This chain uses TRBV7-2 with TRBJ1-3; a weak D match, TRBD1 (6 bases). Germline assignment: CDR1 SGHTA and CDR2 FQGNSA. The CDR3 contains 14 residues. CDR3 DNA sequence: TGTGCCAGCAGCTTAGTAGGGGTCGGGGACACCACATATTTT. As protein: CASSLVGVGDTTYF.

The chain carries TRBV2 and TRBJ1-4; D uncertain. The CDR3 covers 13 residues. V gave up 9 bases and J gave up 4 bases, with 12 bases separating them. Germline values: CDR1 SNHLY, CDR2 FYNNEI. The CDR3 here is CASESGFNEKLFF. DNA of the CDR3: TGTGCCAGTGAGTCAGGATTTAATGAAAAACTGTTTTTT. The full variable domain, its missing parts supplied by reference TRBV2 and TRBJ1-4, is EPEVTQTPSHQVTQMGQEVILRCVPISNHLYFYWYRQILGQKVEFLVSFYNNEISEKSEIFDDQFSVERPDGSNFTLKIRSTKLEDSAMYFCASESGFNEKLFFGSGTQLSVL.

The J gene is TRBJ1-2, the V gene TRBV10-3, with D possibly matching TRBD1 (5 bases). Trimming removed 10 bases at V and 4 bases at J, with 25 bases between. The CDR3 consists of 16 residues. The germline V gene encodes CDR1 ENHRY and CDR2 SYGVKD. The CDR3 nucleotides are TGTGCCACCGGACAAGATCGTGAAGGCGGTCGCTATGGCTACACCTTC. As protein: CATGQDREGGRYGYTF.

The J gene is TRBJ2-6, the V gene TRBV6-1; 8 positions agree with TRBD1. The J segment lost 3 bases and the V segment lost 5 bases, leaving 12 bases of the junction unmatched. Germline CDR1 reads MNHNS; CDR2 reads SASEGT. The CDR3 is 18 residues long. Here the CDR3 DNA reads TGTGCCAGCAGTCCTCGGGGCAGGGGGCTAGGTGGGGCCAACGTCCTGACTTTC. Protein sequence: CASSPRGRGLGGANVLTF.

Comments on this clonotype: A much larger clone is a single base away; this may be a read error. This chain joins TRBV7-9 and TRBJ2-5; D unclear. This CDR3 comprises 13 residues. The germline gives CDR1 SEHNR, CDR2 FQNEAQ (reference sequence). CDR3 sequence: CAGSSLGLKTQYF. The CDR3, as DNA: TGTGCCGGCAGCTCCCTGGGCTTGAAGACCCAGTACTTC.

The V and J genes are TRBV25-1 and TRBJ2-5; TRBD2 matches 13 bases. Trimming removed 8 bases from V and 2 bases from J; junction bases left unmatched: 5. The CDR3 is made up of 15 amino acids. From germline, CDR1 is MGHDK and CDR2 SYGVNS. For the CDR3, the DNA is TGTGCCAGCTTAGGGACTAGCGGGGCTCAAGAGACCCAGTACTTC. As protein: CASLGTSGAQETQYF.

This clonotype was counted at least ten times. V gene TRBV29-1 combines with J gene TRBJ1-1; D gene uncertain. From germline, CDR1 is SQVTM and CDR2 ANQGSEA. The CDR3 extends over 12 amino acids. The V and J ends lost 8 bases and 5 bases respectively, with 15 bases between them. The CDR3: CSSLRRGTEAFF. In DNA, the CDR3 is TGCAGCAGCCTTCGACGAGGTACTGAAGCTTTCTTT.

There are many counts of this clonotype. This sequence joins TRBV7-2 and TRBJ1-1, with D uncertain. The CDR3 has 15 residues. CDR1 is SGHTA and CDR2 is FQGNSA in the germline V gene. V was pared by 0 bases and J by 0 bases, with 8 bases between. The CDR3 sequence: CASSLAGPMNTEAFF. The CDR3 nucleotides read TGTGCCAGCAGCTTAGCAGGACCGATGAACACTGAAGCTTTCTTT.

The chain employs TRBV29-1 and TRBJ2-3; D is unclear. V lost 4 bases to trimming and J lost 2 bases, with 10 bases between them. CDR1 and CDR2 (germline): SQVTM, ANQGSEA. CDR3 length: 13 amino acids. The CDR3 DNA follows: TGCAGCGTTGCAAGACCGCTCACAGATACGCAGTATTTT. It specifies CSVARPLTDTQYF.

The chain combines TRBV7-2 with TRBJ2-5, with D uncertain. The CDR3 extends over 13 amino acids. V was shortened by 9 bases and J by 5 bases, with 16 bases between the two germline ends. The V gene's germline CDR1 is SGHTA and CDR2 FQGNSA. CDR3 amino acids: CASNQAPGETQYF. Written as DNA, the CDR3 is TGTGCCAGTAACCAGGCCCCCGGGGAGACCCAGTACTTC.

The CDR3 DNA reads TGCAGCGTTGAATTTTGGGGGGCCCAGTACTTC. Amino acid sequence: CSVEFWGAQYF. This chain links TRBV29-1 with TRBJ2-5; TRBD2 is a possible D gene (6 bases). The CDR3 is 11 amino acids. With 2 bases removed from V and 9 bases from J, the gap between germline ends came to 10 bases. CDR1 and CDR2 from the germline V gene are SQVTM and ANQGSEA.

DNA for the CDR3: TGTGCCAGCAGTTACGCCTACCCGGGACAGGGGAATTCCTACGAGCAGTACTTC. Translation: CASSYAYPGQGNSYEQYF. J is TRBJ2-7 and V is TRBV7-9, with TRBD1 matching over 10 bases. The CDR3 contains 18 residues. The V gene's germline CDR1 is SEHNR and CDR2 FQNEAQ (reference sequence). V was clipped by 6 bases and J by 1 base; unmatched bases: 15.

As for this clonotype: With a much larger clone just one base away, this may be a read error. This sequence joins TRBV7-8 and TRBJ2-7; 9 positions match TRBD1. The tail of the sequence fits TRBJ2-1 better, so the J call may be wrong. CDR3 length: 14 residues. Germline CDR1 and CDR2: SGHVS and FQNEAQ. The CDR3 loop reads CASTVGTGSYEQFF. The DNA for the CDR3 is TGTGCCAGCACCGTGGGGACAGGGAGCTACGAGCAGTTCTTC.

The J gene is TRBJ2-7, the V gene TRBV5-1; possible D gene TRBD1, 5 bases. The V gene's germline CDR1 is SGHRS and CDR2 YFSETQ. The CDR3 runs 13 residues. Trimming removed 2 bases from V and 5 bases from J, with 11 bases in between. Here the CDR3 reads CASSFQGSHEQYF. DNA of the CDR3: TGCGCCAGCAGCTTTCAGGGATCCCACGAGCAGTACTTC. Full variable domain (missing parts from reference TRBV5-1 and TRBJ2-7): KAGVTQTPRYLIKTRGQQVTLSCSPISGHRSVSWYQQTPGQGLQFLFEYFSETQRNKGNFPGRFSGRQFSNSRSEMNVSTLELGDSALYLCASSFQGSHEQYFGPGTRLTVT.

The rearrangement uses TRBV6-1 and TRBJ2-7, with a possible D match to TRBD1 (6 bases). The CDR3 consists of 13 residues. Germline V lookup: CDR1 MNHNS, CDR2 SASEGT. V lost 9 bases to trimming and J lost 4 bases, with 16 bases between them. The CDR3 reads CASAPGQRYEQYF. Here the CDR3 DNA reads TGTGCCAGTGCCCCAGGACAGCGTTACGAGCAGTACTTC.

The J gene is TRBJ2-5, the V gene TRBV12-3 or TRBV12-4; possibly TRBD2 for D (6 bases). V lost 1 base and J lost 1, with 13 bases in between. CDR3 length equals 16 residues. The CDR3 DNA reads as TGTGCCAGCAGTTTAGATCTGGCGGGGCCCCAAGAGACCCAGTACTTC. It specifies CASSLDLAGPQETQYF.

This clonotype was detected a few times. The V gene is TRBV5-1, the J gene TRBJ2-7; D is undetermined. Trimming removed 1 base at V and 4 bases at J, with 9 bases between. CDR1 and CDR2 (germline): SGHRS, YFSETQ. This CDR3 contains 13 residues. The CDR3: CASSLNLPYEQYF. CDR3 sequence (DNA): TGCGCCAGCAGCTTGAACTTACCTTACGAGCAGTACTTC. Complete variable domain (other parts from reference TRBV5-1 and TRBJ2-7): KAGVTQTPRYLIKTRGQQVTLSCSPISGHRSVSWYQQTPGQGLQFLFEYFSETQRNKGNFPGRFSGRQFSNSRSEMNVSTLELGDSALYLCASSLNLPYEQYFGPGTRLTVT.

This CDR3 is CASSSASGGFETQYF. DNA of the CDR3: TGTGCCAGCAGCTCTGCTAGCGGGGGATTTGAGACCCAGTACTTC. The chain links TRBV7-9 to TRBJ2-5, with TRBD2 identical over 10 bases. The germline V gene encodes CDR1 SEHNR and CDR2 FQNEAQ (reference sequence). The ends lost 4 bases at V and 5 bases at J; junction bases unmatched: 7. The CDR3 has 15 residues.

This chain uses TRBV7-9 with TRBJ1-5; possible D gene TRBD1, 5 bases. The CDR3 extends over 17 amino acids. The V and J ends lost 4 bases and 4 bases respectively, with 20 bases between them. Germline V gene sequence: CDR1 SEHNR, CDR2 FQNEAQ (reference sequence). In DNA form, the CDR3 reads TGTGCCAGCAGCTCCATTTGGGGGGACGGGAAAAATCAGCCCCAGCATTTT. It yields the protein CASSSIWGDGKNQPQHF.

This clonotype was seen more than once but under ten times. The CDR3 bases are TGTGCCAGCAGGAACAGGGGGACCTATGGCTACACCTTC. Protein product: CASRNRGTYGYTF. The chain uses TRBV2 and TRBJ1-2, with 8 bases identical to TRBD1. The germline gives CDR1 SNHLY, CDR2 FYNNEI. The CDR3 sequence is 13 residues long. The trim removed 6 bases at V and 4 bases at J, leaving 4 bases unmatched.

This clonotype was detected only a few times. This sequence joins TRBV7-9 and TRBJ2-2, with 8 positions matching TRBD2. V trimming: 5 bases; J trimming: 3 bases; junction bases outside the gene matches: 8. CDR1 is SEHNR and CDR2 is FQNEAQ in the germline V gene (reference sequence). The CDR3 has 16 amino acids. The CDR3 spells CASSPWREADTGELFF. Written as DNA, the CDR3 is TGTGCCAGCAGCCCGTGGCGGGAGGCGGACACCGGGGAGCTGTTTTTT.

There are many counts of this clonotype. V gene TRBV7-2 combines with J gene TRBJ2-5; 8 nucleotides line up with TRBD1. Germline trimming cut 5 bases from V and 5 bases from J; bases unmatched to any gene: 7. Per germline, CDR1 SGHTA and CDR2 FQGNSA. CDR3 length: 14 amino acids. CDR3 sequence reads: CASSTRQGWETQYF. Written as DNA, the CDR3 is TGTGCCAGCAGCACCCGACAGGGGTGGGAGACCCAGTACTTC.

A note on this clonotype: A much larger clone sits a single nucleotide away, making a read error possible. The rearrangement uses TRBV29-1 and TRBJ1-1, with D unresolved. CDR3 length: 13 residues. Germline lookup yields CDR1 SQVTM and CDR2 ANQGSEA. The CDR3 DNA reads TGCAGCGTCCCGGGGTGGTTTGACACTGAAGCTCTCTTT. It encodes CSVPGWFDTEALF.